The subject of this entry is one T cell receptor (beta chain). The sample belongs to a study of technical replicates of blood from several donors. The table came from immunoSEQ multiplex PCR; TCRdb's copy has only in-frame clones and leaves some out. This table has about 100,000 clones, 95% appearing once. The CDR3 spans 18 residues. Germline CDR1 reads MNHNS; CDR2 reads SASEGT. Losses at the gene ends were 2 bases for V and 3 bases for J; bases not matched to a gene: 9. V is TRBV6-1 and J is TRBJ2-3; 12 bases line up with TRBD2. This TCR was recovered from a human donor in good health. Sequenced input: T cells isolated from PBMCs. The CDR3 sequence: CASSERSLAGGSTDTQYF. CDR3 DNA sequence: TGTGCCAGCAGTGAACGATCTCTAGCGGGAGGGAGTACAGATACGCAGTATTTT.